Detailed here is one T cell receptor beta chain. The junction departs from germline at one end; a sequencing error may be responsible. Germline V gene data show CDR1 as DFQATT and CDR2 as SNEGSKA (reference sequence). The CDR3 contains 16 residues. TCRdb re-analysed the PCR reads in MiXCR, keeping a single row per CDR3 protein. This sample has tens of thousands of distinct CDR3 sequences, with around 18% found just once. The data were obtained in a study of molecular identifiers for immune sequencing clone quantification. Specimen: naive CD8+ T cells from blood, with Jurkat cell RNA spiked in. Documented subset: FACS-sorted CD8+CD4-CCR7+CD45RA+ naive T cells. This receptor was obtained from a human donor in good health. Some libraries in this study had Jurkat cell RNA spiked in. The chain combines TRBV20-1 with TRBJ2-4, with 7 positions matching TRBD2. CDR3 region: CSARDLYLAEKNTQYF. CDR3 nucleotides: TGCAGTGCTAGAGATCTCTATCTAGCGGAAAAAAACACTCAGTACTTC.